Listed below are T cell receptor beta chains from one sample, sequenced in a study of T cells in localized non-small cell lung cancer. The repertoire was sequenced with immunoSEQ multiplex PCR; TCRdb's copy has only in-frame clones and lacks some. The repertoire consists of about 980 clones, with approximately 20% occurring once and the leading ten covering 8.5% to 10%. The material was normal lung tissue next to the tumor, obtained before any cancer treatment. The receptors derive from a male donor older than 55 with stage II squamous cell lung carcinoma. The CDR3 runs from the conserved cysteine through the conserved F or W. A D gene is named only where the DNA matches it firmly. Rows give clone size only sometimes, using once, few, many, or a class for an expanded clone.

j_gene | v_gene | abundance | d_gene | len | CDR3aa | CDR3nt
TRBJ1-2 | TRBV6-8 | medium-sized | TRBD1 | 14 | CATKTQTGAAGYTF | TGTGCCACCAAAACCCAAACAGGGGCCGCCGGCTACACCTTC
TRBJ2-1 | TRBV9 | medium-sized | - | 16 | CASSLGGIRSYNEQFF | TGTGCCAGCAGCCTTGGGGGGATCAGGTCCTACAATGAGCAGTTCTTC
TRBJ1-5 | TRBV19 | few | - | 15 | CASGGQPYSNQPQHF | TGTGCCAGCGGTGGACAGCCCTATAGCAATCAGCCCCAGCATTTT
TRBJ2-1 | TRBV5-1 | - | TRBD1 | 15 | CASSPGQGTYNEQFF | TGCGCCAGCAGCCCGGGACAGGGGACATACAATGAGCAGTTCTTC
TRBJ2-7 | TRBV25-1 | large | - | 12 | CASSDRTTSRYF | TGTGCCAGCAGTGACCGCACTACGAGCAGGTACTTC
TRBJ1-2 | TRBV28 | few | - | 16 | CASRSPRGGLGYGYTF | TGTGCCAGCAGGTCGCCTAGGGGGGGACTAGGCTATGGCTACACCTTC
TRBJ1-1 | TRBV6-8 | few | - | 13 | CAISSPRDTEAFF | TGTGCCATCAGTTCCCCCAGGGACACTGAAGCTTTCTTT
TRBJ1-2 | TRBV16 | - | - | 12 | CASSQGVYGYTF | TGTGCCAGCAGCCAAGGGGTCTATGGCTACACCTTC
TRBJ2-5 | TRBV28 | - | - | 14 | CASSPATVGETQYF | TGTGCCAGCAGTCCTGCGACTGTAGGTGAGACCCAGTACTTC
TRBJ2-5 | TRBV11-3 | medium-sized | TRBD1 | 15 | CASSLADRVGETQYF | TGTGCCAGCAGCTTGGCCGACAGGGTCGGGGAGACCCAGTACTTC
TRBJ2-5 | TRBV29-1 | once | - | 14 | CSVKMGRGEETQYF | TGCAGCGTTAAAATGGGCAGGGGGGAAGAGACCCAGTACTTC
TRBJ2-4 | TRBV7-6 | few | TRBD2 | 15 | CASSLGRGGPNIQYF | TGTGCCAGCAGCTTGGGCCGCGGGGGGCCGAACATTCAGTACTTC
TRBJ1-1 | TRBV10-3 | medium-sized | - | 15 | CAISEPSIGNTEAFF | TGTGCCATCAGTGAGCCCTCGATCGGAAACACTGAAGCTTTCTTT
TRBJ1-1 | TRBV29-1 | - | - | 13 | CSVVEASNRRAFF | TGCAGCGTTGTTGAGGCTTCTAACCGGCGGGCTTTCTTT
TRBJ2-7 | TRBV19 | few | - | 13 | CASSPGFPYEQYF | TGTGCCAGTAGCCCAGGGTTTCCCTACGAGCAGTACTTC
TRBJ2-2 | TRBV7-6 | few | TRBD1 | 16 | CASSLTGDRRTGELFF | TGTGCCAGCAGCTTGACCGGGGACAGGCGAACCGGGGAGCTGTTTTTT
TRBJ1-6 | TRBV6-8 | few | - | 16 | CAISVSGASSNSPLHF | TGTGCCATCAGTGTTTCAGGGGCGAGCTCGAACTCACCCCTCCACTTT
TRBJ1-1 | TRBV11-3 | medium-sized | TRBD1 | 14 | CASSQGGSLTEAFF | TGTGCCAGCAGCCAAGGGGGCAGTCTCACTGAAGCTTTCTTT
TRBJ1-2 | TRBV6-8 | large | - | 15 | CASSSPGHINYGYTF | TGTGCCAGCAGTAGTCCGGGACACATAAACTATGGCTACACCTTC
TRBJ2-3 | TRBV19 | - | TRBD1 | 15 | CASSLDRASTDTQYF | TGTGCCAGTAGCTTGGACAGGGCTAGCACAGATACGCAGTATTTT
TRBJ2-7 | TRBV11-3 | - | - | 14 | CASSTGSAYYEQYF | TGTGCCAGCAGTACAGGTTCTGCCTACTACGAGCAGTACTTC
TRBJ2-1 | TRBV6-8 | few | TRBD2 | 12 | CASCSGSFEQFF | TGTGCCAGCTGTAGCGGGAGCTTTGAGCAGTTCTTC
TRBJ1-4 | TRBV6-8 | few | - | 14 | CASSYVATNEKLFF | TGTGCCAGCAGTTACGTGGCAACTAATGAAAAACTGTTTTTT
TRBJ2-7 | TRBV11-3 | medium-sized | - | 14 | CASSLKGVSYEQYF | TGTGCCAGCAGCTTGAAAGGGGTCTCCTACGAGCAGTACTTC
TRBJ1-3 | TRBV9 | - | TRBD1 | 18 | CASSVDPQTGAGGNTIYF | TGTGCCAGCAGCGTAGACCCCCAGACAGGGGCTGGGGGAAACACCATATATTTT
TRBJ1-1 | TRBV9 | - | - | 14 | CASSVDLGRPEAFF | TGTGCCAGCAGCGTAGACTTGGGGAGGCCTGAAGCTTTCTTT
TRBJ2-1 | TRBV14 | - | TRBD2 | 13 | CASSQVRGGEQFF | TGTGCCAGCAGCCAAGTGCGGGGAGGGGAGCAGTTCTTC
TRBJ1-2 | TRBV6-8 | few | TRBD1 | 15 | CASRKTPGTGDGYTF | TGTGCCAGCAGGAAAACCCCCGGGACAGGGGATGGCTACACCTTC
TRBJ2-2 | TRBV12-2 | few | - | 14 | CARTGTDNTGELFF | TGTGCCCGGACGGGGACGGATAACACCGGGGAGCTGTTTTTT
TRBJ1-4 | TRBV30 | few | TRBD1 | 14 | CAWSTGTGREKLFF | TGTGCCTGGAGTACCGGGACAGGGCGCGAAAAACTGTTTTTT
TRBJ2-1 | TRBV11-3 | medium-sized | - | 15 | CASASAPGTLNEQFF | TGTGCCAGCGCTTCCGCCCCTGGGACTCTCAATGAGCAGTTCTTC
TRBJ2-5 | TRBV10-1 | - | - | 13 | CASSVAYGETQYF | TGCGCCAGCAGTGTGGCCTATGGGGAGACCCAGTACTTC
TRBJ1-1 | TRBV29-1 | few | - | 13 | CSVTGDGNTEAFF | TGCAGCGTGACCGGAGACGGGAACACTGAAGCTTTCTTT
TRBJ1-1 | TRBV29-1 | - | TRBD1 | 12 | CSAGDRNTEAFF | TGCAGCGCGGGGGACAGGAACACTGAAGCTTTCTTT
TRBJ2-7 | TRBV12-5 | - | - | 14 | CASALDSPSYEQYF | TGTGCTAGTGCCCTGGACAGTCCGTCCTACGAGCAGTACTTC
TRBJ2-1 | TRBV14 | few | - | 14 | CASSQDRLRNEQFF | TGTGCCAGCAGCCAAGATCGTCTTCGCAATGAGCAGTTCTTC
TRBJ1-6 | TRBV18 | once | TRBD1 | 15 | CASSRQGNGNSPLHF | TGTGCCAGCTCCCGACAGGGGAACGGTAATTCACCCCTCCACTTT
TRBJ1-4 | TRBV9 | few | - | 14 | CASSRAATNEKLFF | TGTGCCAGCAGTAGAGCAGCAACTAATGAAAAACTGTTTTTT
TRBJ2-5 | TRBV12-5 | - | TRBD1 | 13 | CASGLGTDRGSHF | TGTGCTAGTGGTTTGGGTACAGACAGGGGCTCGCACTTC
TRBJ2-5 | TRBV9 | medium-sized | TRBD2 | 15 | CASSVAGGYQETQYF | TGTGCCAGCAGCGTAGCCGGGGGGTACCAAGAGACCCAGTACTTC
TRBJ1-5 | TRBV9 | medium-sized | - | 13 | CASSVEGAGPQHF | TGTGCCAGCAGCGTAGAAGGAGCCGGGCCCCAGCATTTT
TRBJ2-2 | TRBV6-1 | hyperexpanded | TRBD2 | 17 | CASSEARLAANTGELFF | TGTGCCAGCAGTGAAGCGCGGCTAGCGGCGAACACCGGGGAGCTGTTTTTT
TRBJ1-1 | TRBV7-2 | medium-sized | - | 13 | CASSSRDNTEAFF | TGTGCCAGCAGCTCCCGGGACAACACTGAAGCTTTCTTT
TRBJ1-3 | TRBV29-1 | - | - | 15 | CSVESGDEAGNTIYF | TGCAGCGTCGAAAGCGGGGACGAGGCGGGAAACACCATATATTTT
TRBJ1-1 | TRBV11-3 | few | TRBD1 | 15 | CASSSWDRGNTEAFF | TGTGCCAGCAGCTCCTGGGACAGGGGGAACACTGAAGCTTTCTTT
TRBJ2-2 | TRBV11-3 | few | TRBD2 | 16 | CASSPETSSDTGELFF | TGTGCCAGCAGCCCGGAGACTAGCTCGGACACCGGGGAGCTGTTTTTT
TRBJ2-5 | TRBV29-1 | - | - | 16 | CSVGRGTGAFQETQYF | TGCAGCGTTGGGCGGGGGACAGGAGCCTTCCAAGAGACCCAGTACTTC
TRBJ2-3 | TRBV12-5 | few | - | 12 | CASSGEADTQYF | TGTGCCTCATCGGGGGAGGCAGATACGCAGTATTTT
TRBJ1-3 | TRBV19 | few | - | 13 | CASSSHSGNTIYF | TGTGCCAGTAGTTCCCACTCTGGAAACACCATATATTTT
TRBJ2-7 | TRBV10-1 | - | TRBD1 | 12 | CASGTGSYEQYF | TGCGCCAGCGGGACAGGCTCCTACGAGCAGTACTTC
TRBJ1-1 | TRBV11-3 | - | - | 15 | CASSLLGDGGTEAFF | TGTGCCAGCAGCTTGTTGGGGGATGGTGGCACTGAAGCTTTCTTT
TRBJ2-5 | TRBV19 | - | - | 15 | CASSGDTGLQETQYF | TGTGCCAGTAGCGGAGATACAGGGCTCCAAGAGACCCAGTACTTC